The clone carrying this T cell receptor beta chain was counted only a few times. Its specificity is unknown. The sample has other DNA sequences that encode this CDR3 too. These data are taken from a study of shared clonotypes between healthy human individuals. Study outcomes and limitations: How much donors shared clonotypes was expected to be affected by sequencing depth. Having only a few donors restricted how much genetic and exposure-history diversity was captured.

Germline V gene sequence: CDR1 SNHLY, CDR2 FYNNEI. This CDR3 is 11 amino acids long. The V gene lost 5 bases and the J gene lost 2 bases, with 2 bases spanning the gap. Deep was the level used in running the assay. The authors' processing: From ImmunoSEQ came sequences covering only the junction and carrying no quality scores, so filtering differed. Some clones are missing from TCRdb's copy, which holds only in-frame ones; the method was immunoSEQ multiplex PCR. The DNA was the basis for D and trimming; V, J and clone size are from that table. The sample shows roughly 490,000 clones, about 82% of them seen only once.

The origin of this receptor is a woman between 40 and 50 years old in good health. Some clones in this sample may be carry-over from other donors' samples. The chain joins TRBV2 to TRBJ2-3; no clear D. Sequencing was done on a sample of PBMCs. The CDR3 DNA reads as TGTGCCAGCAGTTACACAGATACGCAGTATTTT. Translated, it gives CASSYTDTQYF.